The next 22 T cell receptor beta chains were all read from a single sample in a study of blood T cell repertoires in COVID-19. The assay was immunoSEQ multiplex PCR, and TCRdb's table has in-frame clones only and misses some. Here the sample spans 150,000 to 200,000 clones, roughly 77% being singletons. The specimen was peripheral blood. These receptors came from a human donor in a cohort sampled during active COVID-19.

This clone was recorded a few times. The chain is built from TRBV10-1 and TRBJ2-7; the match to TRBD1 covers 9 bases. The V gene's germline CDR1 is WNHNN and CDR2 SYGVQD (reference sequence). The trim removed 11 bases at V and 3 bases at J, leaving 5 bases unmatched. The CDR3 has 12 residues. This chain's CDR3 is CAGQGIYYEQYF. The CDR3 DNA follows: TGCGCCGGACAGGGGATATACTACGAGCAGTACTTC.

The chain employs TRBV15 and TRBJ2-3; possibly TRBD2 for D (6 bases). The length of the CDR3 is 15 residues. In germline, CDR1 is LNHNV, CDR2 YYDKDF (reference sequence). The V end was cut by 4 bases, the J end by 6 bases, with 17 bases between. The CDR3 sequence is CATSKEGPQTDTQYF. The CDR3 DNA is TGTGCCACCAGCAAGGAGGGTCCACAGACGGATACGCAGTATTTT. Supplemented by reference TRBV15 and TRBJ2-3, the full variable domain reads DAMVIQNPRYQVTQFGKPVTLSCSQTLNHNVMYWYQQKSSQAPKLLFHYYDKDFNNEADTPDNFQSRRPNTSFCFLDIRSPGLGDTAMYLCATSKEGPQTDTQYFGPGTRLTVL.

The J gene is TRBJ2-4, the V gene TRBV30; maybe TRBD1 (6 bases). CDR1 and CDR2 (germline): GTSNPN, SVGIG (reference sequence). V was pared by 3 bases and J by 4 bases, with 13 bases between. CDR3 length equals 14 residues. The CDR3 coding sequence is TGTGCCTGGAGGATACAGGGATCTAAAAACATTCAGTACTTC. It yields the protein CAWRIQGSKNIQYF.

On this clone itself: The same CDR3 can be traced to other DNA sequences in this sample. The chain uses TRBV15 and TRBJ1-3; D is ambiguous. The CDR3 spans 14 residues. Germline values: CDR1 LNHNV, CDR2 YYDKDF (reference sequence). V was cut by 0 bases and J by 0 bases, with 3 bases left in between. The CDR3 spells CATSRDSSGNTIYF. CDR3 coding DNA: TGTGCCACCAGCAGAGATAGCTCTGGAAACACCATATATTTT. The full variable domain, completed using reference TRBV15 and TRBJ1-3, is DAMVIQNPRYQVTQFGKPVTLSCSQTLNHNVMYWYQQKSSQAPKLLFHYYDKDFNNEADTPDNFQSRRPNTSFCFLDIRSPGLGDTAMYLCATSRDSSGNTIYFGEGSWLTVV.

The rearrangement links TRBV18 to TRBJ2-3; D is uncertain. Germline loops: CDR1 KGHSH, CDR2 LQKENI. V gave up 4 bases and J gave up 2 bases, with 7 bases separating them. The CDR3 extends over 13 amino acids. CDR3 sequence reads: CASSLANTDTQYF. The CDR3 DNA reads TGTGCCAGCTCACTTGCTAACACAGATACGCAGTATTTT. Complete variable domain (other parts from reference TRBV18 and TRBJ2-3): NAGVMQNPRHLVRRRGQEARLRCSPMKGHSHVYWYRQLPEEGLKFMVYLQKENIIDESGMPKERFSAEFPKEGPSILRIQQVVRGDSAAYFCASSLANTDTQYFGPGTRLTVL.

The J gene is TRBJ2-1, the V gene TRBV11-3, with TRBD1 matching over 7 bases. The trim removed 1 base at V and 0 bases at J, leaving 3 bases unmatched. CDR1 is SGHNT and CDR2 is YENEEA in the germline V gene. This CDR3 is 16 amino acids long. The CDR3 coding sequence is TGTGCCAGCAGCTTAGGAGACAGGGTCTCCTACAATGAGCAGTTCTTC. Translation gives CASSLGDRVSYNEQFF. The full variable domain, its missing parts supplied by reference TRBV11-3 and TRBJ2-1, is EAGVVQSPRYKIIEKKQPVAFWCNPISGHNTLYWYLQNLGQGPELLIRYENEEAVDDSQLPKDRFSAERLKGVDSTLKIQPAELGDSAVYLCASSLGDRVSYNEQFFGPGTRLTVL.

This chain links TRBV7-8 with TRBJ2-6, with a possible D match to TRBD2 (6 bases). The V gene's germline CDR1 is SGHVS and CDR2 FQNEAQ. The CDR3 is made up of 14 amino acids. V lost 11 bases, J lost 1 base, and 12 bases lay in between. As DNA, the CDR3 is TGTGCCGGCACTCGGGGGTCTGGGGCCAACGTCCTGACTTTC. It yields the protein CAGTRGSGANVLTF. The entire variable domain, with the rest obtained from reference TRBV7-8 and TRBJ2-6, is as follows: GAGVSQSPRYKVAKRGQDVALRCDPISGHVSLFWYQQALGQGPEFLTYFQNEAQLDKSGLPSDRFFAERPEGSVSTLKIQRTQQEDSAVYLCAGTRGSGANVLTFGAGSRLTVL.

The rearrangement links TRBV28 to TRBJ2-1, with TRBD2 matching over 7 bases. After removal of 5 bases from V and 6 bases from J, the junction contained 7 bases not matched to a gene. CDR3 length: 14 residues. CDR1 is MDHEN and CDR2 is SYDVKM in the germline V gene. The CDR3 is CASSNPSGRNEQFF. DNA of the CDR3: TGTGCCAGCAGTAACCCTAGCGGACGCAATGAGCAGTTCTTC.

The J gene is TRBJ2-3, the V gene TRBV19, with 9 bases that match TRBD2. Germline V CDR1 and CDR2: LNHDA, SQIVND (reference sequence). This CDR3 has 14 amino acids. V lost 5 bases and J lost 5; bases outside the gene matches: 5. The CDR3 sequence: CASSEAGGRDTQYF. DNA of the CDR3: TGTGCCAGTAGTGAGGCGGGAGGGCGAGATACGCAGTATTTT.

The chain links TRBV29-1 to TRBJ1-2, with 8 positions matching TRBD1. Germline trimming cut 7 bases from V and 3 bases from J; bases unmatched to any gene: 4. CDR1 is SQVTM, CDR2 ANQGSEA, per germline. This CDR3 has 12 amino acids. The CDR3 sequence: CSAGQGDYGYTF. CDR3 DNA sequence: TGCAGCGCCGGACAGGGAGACTATGGCTACACCTTC.

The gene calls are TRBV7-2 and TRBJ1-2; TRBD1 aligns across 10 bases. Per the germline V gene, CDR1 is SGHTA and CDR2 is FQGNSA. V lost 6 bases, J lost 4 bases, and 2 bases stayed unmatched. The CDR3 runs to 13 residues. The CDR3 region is CASRTGGSYGYTF. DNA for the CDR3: TGTGCCAGCAGGACAGGGGGCAGCTATGGCTACACCTTC. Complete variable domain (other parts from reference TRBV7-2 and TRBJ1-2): GAGVSQSPSNKVTEKGKDVELRCDPISGHTALYWYRQSLGQGLEFLIYFQGNSAPDKSGLPSDRFSAERTGGSVSTLTIQRTQQEDSAVYLCASRTGGSYGYTFGSGTRLTVV.

CDR3 in DNA: TGTGCCAGCAGCTGGAGGACGGCTGTCTCCTACGAGCAGTACTTC. Translation: CASSWRTAVSYEQYF. The chain is built from TRBV11-2 and TRBJ2-7, with D perhaps TRBD2 (5 bases). CDR1 SGHAT and CDR2 FQNNGV come from the germline V gene. CDR3 length: 15 residues. Trimming shortened V by 4 bases and J by 0 bases, and 13 bases separated the two germline ends.

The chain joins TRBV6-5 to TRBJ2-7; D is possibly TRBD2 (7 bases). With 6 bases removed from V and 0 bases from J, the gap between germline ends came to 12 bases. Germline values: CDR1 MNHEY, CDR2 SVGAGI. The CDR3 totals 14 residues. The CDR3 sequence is CASSGGQSSYEQYF. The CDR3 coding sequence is TGTGCCAGCAGCGGGGGGCAGAGCTCCTACGAGCAGTACTTC.

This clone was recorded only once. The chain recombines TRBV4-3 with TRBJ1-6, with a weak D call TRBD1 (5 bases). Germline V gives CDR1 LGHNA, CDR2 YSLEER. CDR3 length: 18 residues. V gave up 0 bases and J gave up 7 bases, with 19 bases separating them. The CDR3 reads CASSQEDARRGGNSPLHF. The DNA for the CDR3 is TGCGCCAGCAGCCAAGAAGACGCAAGGCGGGGGGGGAATTCACCCCTCCACTTT.

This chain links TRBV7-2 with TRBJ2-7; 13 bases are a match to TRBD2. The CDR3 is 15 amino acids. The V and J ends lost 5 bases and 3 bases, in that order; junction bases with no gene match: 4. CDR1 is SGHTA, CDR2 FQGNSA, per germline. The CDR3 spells CASSPRTSGGYEQYF. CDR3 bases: TGTGCCAGCAGCCCTCGGACTAGCGGGGGCTACGAGCAGTACTTC.

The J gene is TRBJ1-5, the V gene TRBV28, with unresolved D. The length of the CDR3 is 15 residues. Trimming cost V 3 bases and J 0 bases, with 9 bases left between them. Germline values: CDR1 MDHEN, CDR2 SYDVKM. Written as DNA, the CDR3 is TGTGCCAGCAGTTTTCGGGTATATAGCAATCAGCCCCAGCATTTT. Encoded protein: CASSFRVYSNQPQHF. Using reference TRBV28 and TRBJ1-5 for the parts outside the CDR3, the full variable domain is DVKVTQSSRYLVKRTGEKVFLECVQDMDHENMFWYRQDPGLGLRLIYFSYDVKMKEKGDIPEGYSVSREKKERFSLILESASTNQTSMYLCASSFRVYSNQPQHFGDGTRLSIL.

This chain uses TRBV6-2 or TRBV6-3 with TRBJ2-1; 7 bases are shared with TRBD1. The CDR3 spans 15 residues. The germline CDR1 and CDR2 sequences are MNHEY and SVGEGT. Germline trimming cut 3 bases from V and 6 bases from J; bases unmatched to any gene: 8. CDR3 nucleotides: TGTGCCAGCAGTTATTTAAGGGGGCGTTTCAATGAGCAGTTCTTC. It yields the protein CASSYLRGRFNEQFF.

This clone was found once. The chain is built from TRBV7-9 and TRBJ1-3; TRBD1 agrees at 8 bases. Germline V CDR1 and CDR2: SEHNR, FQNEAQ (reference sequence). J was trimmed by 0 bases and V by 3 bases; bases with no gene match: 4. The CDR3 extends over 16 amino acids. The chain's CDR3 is CASSLYTGGSGNTIYF. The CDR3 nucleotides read TGTGCCAGCAGCTTGTATACAGGGGGCTCTGGAAACACCATATATTTT.

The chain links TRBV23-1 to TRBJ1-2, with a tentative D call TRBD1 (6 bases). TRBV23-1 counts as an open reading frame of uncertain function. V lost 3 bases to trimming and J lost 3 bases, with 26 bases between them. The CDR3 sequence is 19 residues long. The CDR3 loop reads CASSHSPNKDDRTDYGYTF. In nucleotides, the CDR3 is TGCGCCAGCAGTCATTCTCCTAACAAAGATGACAGGACCGACTATGGCTACACCTTC.

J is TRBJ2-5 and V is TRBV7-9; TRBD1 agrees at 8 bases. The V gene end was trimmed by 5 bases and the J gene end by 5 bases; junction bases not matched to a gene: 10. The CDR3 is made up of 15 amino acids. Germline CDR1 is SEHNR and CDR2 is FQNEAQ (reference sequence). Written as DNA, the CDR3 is TGTGCCAGCAGCCCTCGGACAGGGTTTGGTGAGACCCAGTACTTC. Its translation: CASSPRTGFGETQYF.

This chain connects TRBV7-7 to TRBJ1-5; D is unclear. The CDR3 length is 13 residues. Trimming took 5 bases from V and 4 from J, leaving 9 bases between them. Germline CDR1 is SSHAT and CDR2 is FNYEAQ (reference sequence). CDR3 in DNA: TGTGCCAGCAGCCAAGCACCAAATCAGCCCCAGCATTTT. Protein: CASSQAPNQPQHF.

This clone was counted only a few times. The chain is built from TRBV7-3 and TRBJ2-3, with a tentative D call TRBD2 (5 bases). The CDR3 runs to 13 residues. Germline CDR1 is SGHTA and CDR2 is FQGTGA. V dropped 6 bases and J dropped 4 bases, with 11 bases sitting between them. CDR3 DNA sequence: TGTGCCAGCAGTGTGAGCGGACCAGATACGCAGTATTTT. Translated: CASSVSGPDTQYF.